A single sample is the source of the 20 T cell receptor beta chains below, sequenced in a study of blood T cell repertoires in COVID-19. Clones were read by immunoSEQ multiplex PCR, and TCRdb kept only the in-frame ones, dropping some. The table shows roughly 190,000 clones, with more than 80% occurring only once. Sequenced: peripheral blood. The source of these receptors is a man aged 50-59 years with acute or convalescent COVID-19.

The chain employs TRBV27 and TRBJ2-3; 7 positions match TRBD2. The CDR3 extends over 17 amino acids. V trimming: 1 base; J trimming: 2 bases; junction bases outside the gene matches: 9. CDR1 and CDR2 from the germline V gene are MNHEY and SMNVEV (reference sequence). Written as DNA, the CDR3 is TGTGCCAGCAGTTTATTACCGGCGGGAGCAGCCACAGATACGCAGTATTTT. Translating it yields CASSLLPAGAATDTQYF.

CDR3 in amino acids: CASKYGTGMNQPQHF. CDR3 nucleotide sequence: TGTGCCAGCAAATATGGGACAGGGATGAATCAGCCCCAGCATTTT. The rearrangement joins TRBV2 to TRBJ1-5, with 9 bases fitting TRBD1. CDR1 SNHLY and CDR2 FYNNEI come from the germline V gene. This CDR3 spans 15 amino acids. V was pared by 7 bases and J by 4 bases, with 8 bases of the junction left unmatched.

The chain carries TRBV15 and TRBJ1-1; D gene unclear. Trimming removed 0 bases from V and 6 bases from J, with 14 bases in between. The CDR3 loop spans 15 amino acids. Germline V gives CDR1 LNHNV, CDR2 YYDKDF (reference sequence). CDR3 residues: CATSRDRSRVAEAFF. CDR3 coding DNA: TGTGCCACCAGCAGAGATAGATCACGGGTCGCTGAAGCTTTCTTT.

As DNA, the CDR3 is TGCGCCAGCGGGGACAGTGGAAACACCATATATTTT. This translates into CASGDSGNTIYF. J is TRBJ1-3 and V is TRBV4-3, with 7 nucleotides matching TRBD1. Trimming at V came to 8 bases and at J to 3 bases, leaving 1 base not matched to a gene. Germline V lookup: CDR1 LGHNA, CDR2 YSLEER. The CDR3 is 12 amino acids.

The V gene is TRBV7-2, the J gene TRBJ1-5; TRBD1 might be the D (5 bases). The CDR3 has 16 amino acids. Between the trimmed V and J ends, which lost 5 bases and 2 bases, there was a span of 16 bases. Germline CDR1 and CDR2: SGHTA and FQGNSA. CDR3 protein: CASSRFGGERNQPQHF. The CDR3 nucleotides read TGTGCCAGCAGCCGCTTTGGGGGGGAGCGCAATCAGCCCCAGCATTTT.

J is TRBJ2-1 and V is TRBV7-9; 16 nucleotides match TRBD2. Germline V gene lookup returns CDR1 SEHNR and CDR2 FQNEAQ (reference sequence). Trimming at V came to 1 base and at J to 11 bases, leaving 11 bases not matched to a gene. The CDR3 has 18 residues. CDR3 DNA: TGTGCCAGCAGCTTAGGGGGAACCGGGACTAGCGGGAGGGGAAAGCAGTTCTTC. As protein: CASSLGGTGTSGRGKQFF.

This clone turned up a few times. The chain combines TRBV27 with TRBJ1-6; D not resolved. CDR3 length: 14 amino acids. CDR1 is MNHEY, CDR2 SMNVEV, per germline (reference sequence). V lost 4 bases, J lost 0 bases, and 4 bases lay in between. In DNA, the CDR3 is TGTGCCAGCAGTTCCTCCTCCTATAATTCACCCCTCCACTTT. Translated, it gives CASSSSSYNSPLHF.

The CDR3 loop reads CASSTGTSGRAEQYF. In nucleotides, the CDR3 is TGCGCCAGCAGCACCGGGACTAGCGGGAGGGCCGAGCAGTACTTC. V is TRBV5-1 and J is TRBJ2-7, with TRBD2 matching over 16 bases. The CDR3 spans 15 residues. The germline gives CDR1 SGHRS, CDR2 YFSETQ. V was pared by 4 bases and J by 6 bases, with 4 bases of the junction left unmatched.

This clone was observed many times. The rearrangement links TRBV2 to TRBJ2-4; 7 positions agree with TRBD1. V lost 4 bases and J lost 5; bases outside the gene matches: 11. CDR1 SNHLY and CDR2 FYNNEI come from the germline V gene. This CDR3 is built from 16 residues. CDR3 region: CASSGPGQRDENIQYF. The CDR3 DNA reads as TGTGCCAGCAGTGGACCGGGACAGAGGGACGAAAACATTCAGTACTTC.

The chain uses TRBV5-5 and TRBJ1-5, with 9 bases that match TRBD1. Germline values: CDR1 SGHKS, CDR2 YYEKEE (reference sequence). V lost 3 bases to trimming and J lost 6 bases; unmatched junction nucleotides: 4. This CDR3 is 14 amino acids long. The CDR3 nucleotides are TGTGCCAGCAGCTCGGGACAGGGAGGTCAGCCCCAGCATTTT. Translation gives CASSSGQGGQPQHF.

This rearrangement joins TRBV5-4 to TRBJ1-3; 11 bases are shared with TRBD1. The CDR3 spans 15 residues. Germline lookup yields CDR1 SGHNT and CDR2 YYREEE (reference sequence). After removal of 4 bases from V and 2 bases from J, the junction contained 2 bases not matched to a gene. CDR3 sequence (DNA): TGTGCCAGCAGCCGGGACAGGGGGGCTGGAAACACCATATATTTT. As protein: CASSRDRGAGNTIYF.

The rearrangement joins TRBV15 to TRBJ1-2; D possibly corresponds to TRBD1 (6 bases). Germline assignment: CDR1 LNHNV and CDR2 YYDKDF (reference sequence). Trimming stripped 3 bases from V and 5 bases from J, with 22 bases between. CDR3 length equals 17 residues. The CDR3 coding sequence is TGTGCCACCAGCAGTACAGGGTCAGTTTCGTTCAGATATGGCTACACCTTC. As protein: CATSSTGSVSFRYGYTF.

The genes are TRBV19 and TRBJ1-4; 8 positions agree with TRBD1. CDR1 and CDR2 (germline): LNHDA, SQIVND (reference sequence). J was trimmed by 6 bases and V by 7 bases; bases with no gene match: 7. This CDR3 is 14 amino acids long. The CDR3 reads CASNLQGGHEKLFF. The CDR3 DNA reads TGTGCCAGTAACCTACAGGGGGGTCATGAAAAACTGTTTTTT.

The gene calls are TRBV7-9 and TRBJ1-6; TRBD1 aligns across 11 bases. J lost 8 bases, V lost 5 bases, and 2 bases had no gene match. The CDR3 runs 14 residues. Germline V gives CDR1 SEHNR, CDR2 FQNEAQ (reference sequence). The CDR3 region is CASSTGQGDSPLHF. DNA of the CDR3: TGTGCCAGCAGCACGGGACAGGGGGATTCACCCCTCCACTTT.

J is TRBJ2-1 and V is TRBV10-3, with TRBD2 matching over 10 bases. CDR3 length: 17 amino acids. Germline CDR1 is ENHRY and CDR2 is SYGVKD. Trimming took 0 bases from V and 7 from J; bases not matched to a gene: 9. The DNA of the CDR3 is TGTGCCATCAGTGAGTCGATCGGTAGCGGGAGGAGTAATGAGCAGTTCTTC. Its translation is CAISESIGSGRSNEQFF.

This clone was observed a few times. The rearrangement links TRBV9 to TRBJ2-7; D uncertain. Per the germline V gene, CDR1 is SGDLS and CDR2 is YYNGEE. CDR3 size: 14 residues. V lost 0 bases to trimming and J lost 3 bases, with 10 bases between them. Written as DNA, the CDR3 is TGTGCCAGCAGCGTAGTGCCGGGTCACTACGAGCAGTACGTC. Protein product: CASSVVPGHYEQYV.

The rearrangement uses TRBV3-1 (or the pseudogene TRBV3-2) and TRBJ2-6; TRBD2 matches at 7 bases. The CDR3 is made up of 18 amino acids. From germline, CDR1 is LGHDT and CDR2 YNNKEL (reference sequence). The V gene end was trimmed by 2 bases and the J gene end by 1 base; junction bases not matched to a gene: 8. CDR3 bases: TGTGCCAGCAGCCAAATACCGGGGAGGGCTTCTGGGGCCAACGTCCTGACTTTC. Its protein is CASSQIPGRASGANVLTF.

This chain connects TRBV3-1 (or the pseudogene TRBV3-2) to TRBJ2-1; maybe TRBD2 (6 bases). Trimming took 0 bases from V and 9 from J, leaving 9 bases between them. This CDR3 is built from 13 residues. Germline V gene lookup returns CDR1 LGHDT and CDR2 YNNKEL (reference sequence). CDR3 coding DNA: TGTGCCAGCAGCCAAGAGAGGAGGGGTGAGCAGTTCTTC. Protein product: CASSQERRGEQFF.

The rearrangement links TRBV2 to TRBJ2-2; 11 bases fit TRBD1. The germline CDR1 and CDR2 sequences are SNHLY and FYNNEI. J lost 5 bases, V lost 5 bases, and 4 bases had no gene match. The length of the CDR3 is 15 residues. The CDR3 loop is CASSRTGGFTGELFF. As DNA, the CDR3 is TGTGCCAGCAGTAGGACAGGGGGCTTTACCGGGGAGCTGTTTTTT.

This chain links TRBV3-1 (or the pseudogene TRBV3-2) with TRBJ1-4, with TRBD1 matching 9 bases. The CDR3 spans 19 residues. Trimming cost V 4 bases and J 0 bases; bases outside gene matches: 12. CDR1 and CDR2 from the germline V gene are LGHDT and YNNKEL (reference sequence). CDR3 bases: TGTGCCAGCAGCCCCCGTCCCGGGACAGGGTTGGCAACTAATGAAAAACTGTTTTTT. This gives the protein CASSPRPGTGLATNEKLFF.